The 20 T cell receptor beta chains in this list originate from one sample, sequenced in a study of liver allograft versus peripheral blood T cells (dated by TCRdb to about 2020). With regard to the full study: T cell receptor repertoires present within transplanted livers were compared with repertoires in the peripheral blood of liver transplant recipients.

The run used an Illumina MiSeq. TCRdb trimmed public reads at Q25 via fastp, called clones via MiXCR and kept in-frame beta chains. Each record represents a unique CDR3 protein, reported with the most common genes and DNA among its rows. The sample yields 6,500 to 9,500 distinct CDR3 sequences; around a sixth were counted once. The top ten constitute around 1.5% of the sample. The receptors were sampled from a human patient who had a liver transplant. Some T cells may derive from the graft donor when a transplant has been performed.

This clonotype was detected only once. The genes are TRBV12-3 or TRBV12-4 and TRBJ2-3, with D maybe TRBD2 (6 bases). Trimming removed 3 bases from V and 3 bases from J, with 13 bases in between. CDR3 length: 15 residues. The CDR3 loop reads CASSFNAGRTDTQYF. Written as DNA, the CDR3 is TGTGCCAGCAGTTTTAACGCGGGGAGAACAGATACGCAGTATTTT.

This clonotype was observed many times. This chain links TRBV6-1 with TRBJ1-5, with 10 bases fitting TRBD1. The CDR3 has 14 amino acids. The V segment lost 8 bases and the J segment 3 bases; nucleotides outside the gene matches: 4. Per germline, CDR1 MNHNS and CDR2 SASEGT. The CDR3 DNA follows: TGTGCCAGCGGGGACAGGGGCTACAATCAGCCCCAGCATTTT. The encoded protein is CASGDRGYNQPQHF.

This clonotype is labeled medium-sized. The genes are TRBV27 and TRBJ1-1; D possibly corresponds to TRBD1 (5 bases). Germline CDR1 is MNHEY and CDR2 is SMNVEV (reference sequence). The V and J ends lost 2 bases and 7 bases respectively, with 11 bases between them. The CDR3 is 13 amino acids. The DNA for the CDR3 is TGTGCCAGCAGTTTAAGGCAGGGAGATGAAGCTTTCTTT. This gives the protein CASSLRQGDEAFF.

This rearrangement joins TRBV12-3 or TRBV12-4 to TRBJ1-6, with TRBD1 matching over 8 bases. The CDR3 is 12 residues long. With V trimmed by 6 bases and J by 10 bases, 2 bases remained unmatched. CDR3 amino acids: CASRPGGSPLHF. In DNA, the CDR3 is TGTGCCAGCAGGCCAGGGGGCTCACCCCTCCACTTT.

This clonotype has at least ten counts. V gene TRBV20-1 combines with J gene TRBJ1-1; 7 nucleotides align to TRBD1. The CDR3 is 14 residues long. After removal of 2 bases from V and 5 bases from J, the junction contained 8 bases not matched to a gene. From germline, CDR1 is DFQATT and CDR2 SNEGSKA (reference sequence). CDR3 nucleotides: TGCAGTGCTAGACCCTCCAGGGGGAGGACTGAAGCTTTCTTT. It encodes CSARPSRGRTEAFF.

In this sample, this clonotype is medium-sized (0.01 to 0.1%). The rearrangement joins TRBV6-1 to TRBJ1-2, with TRBD1 matching over 7 bases. This CDR3 has 13 amino acids. CDR1 MNHNS and CDR2 SASEGT come from the germline V gene. Trimming at V came to 11 bases and at J to 1 base, leaving 7 bases not matched to a gene. Here the CDR3 reads CAALQGSNYGYTF. CDR3 sequence (DNA): TGTGCCGCACTACAGGGGAGTAACTATGGCTACACCTTC.

By sample fraction, this clonotype is medium-sized. The chain is built from TRBV5-4 and TRBJ1-2; no definite D call. Germline CDR1 reads SGHNT; CDR2 reads YYREEE (reference sequence). The CDR3 consists of 14 residues. V was trimmed by 0 bases and J by 5 bases, leaving 11 bases between them. The DNA of the CDR3 is TGTGCCAGCAGCTTGGGGGTGGAAGGATATGGCTACACCTTC. Translation gives CASSLGVEGYGYTF. The entire variable domain, with the rest obtained from reference TRBV5-4 and TRBJ1-2, is as follows: ETGVTQSPTHLIKTRGQQVTLRCSSQSGHNTVSWYQQALGQGPQFIFQYYREEENGRGNFPPRFSGLQFPNYSSELNVNALELDDSALYLCASSLGVEGYGYTFGSGTRLTVV.

This clonotype is labeled as medium-sized. This chain uses TRBV19 with TRBJ1-1, with 9 bases lining up with TRBD1. The CDR3 length is 15 residues. V gave up 7 bases and J gave up 1 base; unmatched junction bases: 7. Germline-derived CDR1 and CDR2 are LNHDA and SQIVND (reference sequence). This chain's CDR3 is CASTYWDRANTEAFF. The CDR3 bases are TGTGCCAGTACCTATTGGGACAGGGCGAACACTGAAGCTTTCTTT.

The CDR3, as DNA: TGTGCCAGCCGTAGCGGGAGGTCCTACGAGCAGTACTTC. Translation gives CASRSGRSYEQYF. V and J are TRBV6-5 and TRBJ2-7; 10 bases fit TRBD2. Germline CDR1 reads MNHEY; CDR2 reads SVGAGI. V shed 8 bases, J shed 1 base, and the junction held 2 bases outside the gene matches. The CDR3 is made up of 13 amino acids.

This clonotype is categorized as medium-sized (0.01 to 0.1%). The rearrangement uses TRBV19 and TRBJ1-6; 8 bases line up with TRBD1. CDR3 length equals 15 residues. Germline V gene data show CDR1 as LNHDA and CDR2 as SQIVND (reference sequence). The junction had 8 bases not matched to a gene; V was cut back by 6 bases and J by 7 bases. For the CDR3, the DNA is TGTGCCAGTAGCGTATTACAGGGGGACAATTCACCCCTCCACTTT. This translates into CASSVLQGDNSPLHF.

By its share, this clonotype is medium-sized. The chain is built from TRBV7-2 and TRBJ1-6; D is ambiguous. Deletions cut 4 bases from V and 10 bases from J, with 11 bases between. Germline V gene lookup returns CDR1 SGHTA and CDR2 FQGNSA. The CDR3 sequence is 13 residues long. CDR3 loop: CASSSMRNSPLHF. CDR3 nucleotides: TGTGCCAGCAGCTCCATGCGGAACTCACCCCTCCACTTT. Variable domain in full (rest from reference TRBV7-2 and TRBJ1-6): GAGVSQSPSNKVTEKGKDVELRCDPISGHTALYWYRQSLGQGLEFLIYFQGNSAPDKSGLPSDRFSAERTGGSVSTLTIQRTQQEDSAVYLCASSSMRNSPLHFGNGTRLTVT.

This chain connects TRBV28 to TRBJ1-2; unclear D gene. CDR1 and CDR2 (germline): MDHEN, SYDVKM. The germline V and J ends were trimmed by 3 bases and 4 bases, with 6 bases remaining between them. The CDR3 length is 12 residues. CDR3 amino acids: CASSLGGYGYTF. CDR3 in DNA: TGTGCCAGCAGTTTGGGTGGCTATGGCTACACCTTC.

By sample fraction, this clonotype is medium-sized. V and J are TRBV19 and TRBJ1-2; D possibly corresponds to TRBD1 (5 bases). Germline-derived CDR1 and CDR2 are LNHDA and SQIVND (reference sequence). The V and J ends lost 7 bases and 4 bases respectively, with 13 bases between them. The CDR3 totals 13 residues. The CDR3 DNA follows: TGTGCCAGTACGGGCAGGGAAGGCTATGGCTACACCTTC. Translated, it gives CASTGREGYGYTF.

This clonotype has a handful of counts. The V and J genes are TRBV5-4 and TRBJ1-2; maybe TRBD1 (6 bases). The germline gives CDR1 SGHNT, CDR2 YYREEE (reference sequence). With 6 bases removed from V and 7 bases from J, the gap between germline ends came to 19 bases. This CDR3 region has 14 residues. Here the CDR3 reads CASTPSQGSGGYTF. For the CDR3, the DNA is TGTGCCAGCACCCCGTCACAGGGTAGCGGTGGCTACACCTTC.

This clonotype is medium-sized within its sample. The V call is TRBV9, the J call TRBJ1-4, with D possibly matching TRBD1 (6 bases). This CDR3 region has 16 residues. Germline assignment: CDR1 SGDLS and CDR2 YYNGEE. Trimming cost V 1 base and J 7 bases, with 17 bases left between them. The CDR3 loop is CASSVSSAGGVEKLFF. Written as DNA, the CDR3 is TGTGCCAGCAGCGTAAGTTCGGCGGGGGGCGTTGAAAAACTGTTTTTT.

This clonotype appeared many times. The J gene is TRBJ1-1, the V gene TRBV30, with unresolved D. V lost 3 bases and J 1 base, leaving 12 bases between the germline ends. This CDR3 comprises 14 residues. The germline V gene has CDR1 GTSNPN and CDR2 SVGIG (reference sequence). The CDR3: CAWRTNSRNTEAFF. CDR3 DNA sequence: TGTGCCTGGAGAACCAACAGTCGGAACACTGAAGCTTTCTTT.

The V gene is TRBV2, the J gene TRBJ1-4; D unclear. CDR3 size: 14 residues. With 10 bases removed from V and 7 bases from J, the gap between germline ends came to 19 bases. Looked up from germline, CDR1 is SNHLY and CDR2 is FYNNEI. The DNA of the CDR3 is TGTGCCACGGAGGAGTTTGGGTGGGGTGAAAAACTGTTTTTT. Translating gives CATEEFGWGEKLFF.

Judged by abundance, this clonotype is medium-sized (0.01 to 0.1%). The chain joins TRBV14 to TRBJ2-1, with D hard to call. The CDR3 has 14 residues. V lost 1 base, J lost 9 bases, and 13 bases lay in between. Germline V gene lookup returns CDR1 SGHDN and CDR2 FVKESK. Here the CDR3 reads CASSQGVFTPEQFF. CDR3 nucleotides: TGTGCCAGCAGCCAAGGAGTATTCACCCCTGAGCAGTTCTTC.

This clonotype was seen only a few times. The rearrangement uses TRBV2 and TRBJ1-6; D gene unclear. The CDR3 length is 14 residues. CDR1 and CDR2 from the germline V gene are SNHLY and FYNNEI. Trimming shortened V by 8 bases and J by 5 bases, and 13 bases separated the two germline ends. The CDR3 loop reads CASWLGKDNSPLHF. In DNA, the CDR3 is TGTGCCAGCTGGTTGGGGAAGGATAATTCACCCCTCCACTTT.

This clonotype qualifies as medium-sized. The V and J genes are TRBV18 and TRBJ1-2; TRBD1 is a possible D gene (5 bases). With 4 bases removed from V and 7 bases from J, the gap between germline ends came to 13 bases. This CDR3 is built from 13 residues. Germline V gene sequence: CDR1 KGHSH, CDR2 LQKENI. In DNA form, the CDR3 reads TGTGCCAGCTCACTCCGGGACGTTGCTGGCTACACCTTC. Amino acids: CASSLRDVAGYTF.